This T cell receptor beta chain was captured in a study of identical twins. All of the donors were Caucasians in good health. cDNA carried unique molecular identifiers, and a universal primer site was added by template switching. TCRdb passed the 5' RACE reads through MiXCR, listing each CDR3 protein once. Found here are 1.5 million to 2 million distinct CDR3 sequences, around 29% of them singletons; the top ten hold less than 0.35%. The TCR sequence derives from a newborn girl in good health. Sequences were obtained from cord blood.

CDR3 sequence (DNA): TGCACCTTCGAGAGCGGCTTAGAGGAGACCCAGTACTTC. This gives the protein CTFESGLEETQYF. This sequence joins TRBV20-1 and TRBJ2-5, with a tentative D call TRBD2 (5 bases). Germline values: CDR1 DFQATT, CDR2 SNEGSKA (reference sequence). This CDR3 comprises 13 residues.